A single sample gave rise to the 16 T cell receptor beta chains below, sequenced in a study of blood T cell repertoires in COVID-19. Only in-frame clones appear in the TCRdb table, and some are missing; sequencing was by immunoSEQ multiplex PCR. Of a few hundred thousand clones in the sample, about 87% were seen once. Sequencing was carried out using peripheral blood. The origin of the receptors is a man aged 65 to 79 with acute or convalescent COVID-19.

The genes are TRBV5-4 and TRBJ2-3; 7 bases line up with TRBD1. CDR3 size: 15 residues. V shed 1 base and J 2 bases; nucleotides not matched to a gene: 4. Germline CDR1 SGHNT, CDR2 YYREEE (reference sequence). CDR3 loop: CASSLWGQITDTQYF. CDR3 DNA: TGTGCCAGCAGCTTGTGGGGACAGATCACAGATACGCAGTATTTT.

The chain uses TRBV19 and TRBJ2-4; D unclear. Germline CDR1 and CDR2: LNHDA and SQIVND (reference sequence). The CDR3 is 16 amino acids. Trimming shortened V by 3 bases and J by 0 bases, and 12 bases separated the two germline ends. In nucleotides, the CDR3 is TGTGCCAGTAGTATTGGCCGAACCCAAGCCAAAAACATTCAGTACTTC. Residues: CASSIGRTQAKNIQYF.

This clone was detected only a few times. This chain connects TRBV5-1 to TRBJ2-3, with a tentative D call TRBD2 (6 bases). Trimming removed 0 bases at V and 5 bases at J, with 7 bases between. The CDR3 is made up of 13 amino acids. Germline assignment: CDR1 SGHRS and CDR2 YFSETQ. Written as DNA, the CDR3 is TGCGCCAGCAGCTTGGTGCGGGGAGATACGCAGTATTTT. It yields the protein CASSLVRGDTQYF. Complete variable domain (other parts from reference TRBV5-1 and TRBJ2-3): KAGVTQTPRYLIKTRGQQVTLSCSPISGHRSVSWYQQTPGQGLQFLFEYFSETQRNKGNFPGRFSGRQFSNSRSEMNVSTLELGDSALYLCASSLVRGDTQYFGPGTRLTVL.

V usage is TRBV29-1 and J usage is TRBJ1-2, with D uncertain. From germline, CDR1 is SQVTM and CDR2 ANQGSEA. V was trimmed by 1 base and J by 5 bases, leaving 20 bases between them. The length of the CDR3 is 16 residues. CDR3 residues: CSVEGRDSRDNYGYTF. In nucleotides, the CDR3 is TGCAGCGTTGAAGGGCGAGACTCCCGGGATAATTATGGCTACACCTTC. Full variable domain (rest looked up from reference TRBV29-1 and TRBJ1-2): SAVISQKPSRDICQRGTSLTIQCQVDSQVTMMFWYRQQPGQSLTLIATANQGSEATYESGFVIDKFPISRPNLTFSTLTVSNMSPEDSSIYLCSVEGRDSRDNYGYTFGSGTRLTVV.

The rearrangement links TRBV7-8 to TRBJ1-1; weak D call: TRBD1 (6 bases). The ends were cut back, 2 bases at V and 1 base at J, with 8 bases in the middle. Germline loops: CDR1 SGHVS, CDR2 FQNEAQ. CDR3 length: 14 residues. The CDR3 loop is CASSLLQGNTEAFF. CDR3 nucleotide sequence: TGTGCCAGCAGCTTATTACAGGGGAACACTGAAGCTTTCTTT.

V is TRBV28 and J is TRBJ1-2; D might be TRBD1 (5 bases). CDR1 and CDR2 (germline): MDHEN, SYDVKM. V lost 4 bases, J lost 6 bases, and 12 bases lay in between. This CDR3 spans 13 amino acids. As DNA, the CDR3 is TGTGCCAGCAGTTGGGGATCGGGGGATGGCTACACCTTC. Translated, it gives CASSWGSGDGYTF.

The rearrangement uses TRBV30 and TRBJ2-1; a weak D match, TRBD2 (5 bases). This CDR3 has 15 residues. The germline V gene encodes CDR1 GTSNPN and CDR2 SVGIG (reference sequence). Trimming left V 0 bases short and J 6 bases short, with 15 bases between. CDR3 sequence (DNA): TGTGCCTGGAGTGTCCAGAGGACCCGGGGCAATGAGCAGTTCTTC. Protein product: CAWSVQRTRGNEQFF.

The V call is TRBV7-2, the J call TRBJ1-5; D unresolved. Per the germline V gene, CDR1 is SGHTA and CDR2 is FQGNSA. Trimming shortened V by 2 bases and J by 2 bases, and 7 bases separated the two germline ends. The CDR3 totals 14 residues. CDR3 DNA sequence: TGTGCCAGCAGCTTATTGGGAGGCAATCAGCCCCAGCATTTT. Translation gives CASSLLGGNQPQHF.

The genes are TRBV5-4 and TRBJ1-1; D might be TRBD1 (6 bases). CDR1 SGHNT and CDR2 YYREEE come from the germline V gene (reference sequence). The ends were cut back, 4 bases at V and 6 bases at J, with 10 bases in the middle. The CDR3 length is 12 residues. The CDR3 region has the DNA TGTGCCAGCAGCGAAGGACAGCCTGAAGCTTTCTTT. It yields the protein CASSEGQPEAFF.

CDR3 bases: TGTGCCAGCAGGGACAGGAGGTTGGAGGACACTGAAGCTTTCTTT. The encoded protein is CASRDRRLEDTEAFF. The chain carries TRBV2 and TRBJ1-1; 7 bases align to TRBD1. The CDR3 has 15 amino acids. CDR1 and CDR2 (germline): SNHLY, FYNNEI. V lost 6 bases to trimming and J lost 3 bases; unmatched junction nucleotides: 10. The full variable domain, completed using reference TRBV2 and TRBJ1-1, is EPEVTQTPSHQVTQMGQEVILRCVPISNHLYFYWYRQILGQKVEFLVSFYNNEISEKSEIFDDQFSVERPDGSNFTLKIRSTKLEDSAMYFCASRDRRLEDTEAFFGQGTRLTVV.

This chain joins TRBV30 and TRBJ2-2, with TRBD1 matching over 7 bases. With V trimmed by 4 bases and J by 2 bases, 10 bases remained unmatched. Germline loops: CDR1 GTSNPN, CDR2 SVGIG (reference sequence). The CDR3 consists of 16 residues. CDR3 in DNA: TGTGCCTGGAAAAAGGAGAGACAGGGAAACACCGGGGAGCTGTTTTTT. Translating gives CAWKKERQGNTGELFF.

The chain is built from TRBV7-2 and TRBJ2-7; 11 bases line up with TRBD2. The J segment lost 6 bases and the V segment lost 1 base, leaving 2 bases of the junction unmatched. Germline CDR1 is SGHTA and CDR2 is FQGNSA. This CDR3 has 14 amino acids. CDR3 sequence (DNA): TGTGCCAGCAGCTTAGTAGGACTAGCGGGCGAGCAGTACTTC. The encoded protein is CASSLVGLAGEQYF.

This clone has just a few counts. This chain connects TRBV5-1 to TRBJ2-7; tentatively, D is TRBD2 (6 bases). Trimming removed 3 bases at V and 3 bases at J, with 13 bases between. The CDR3 covers 14 residues. Germline CDR1 is SGHRS and CDR2 is YFSETQ. CDR3 protein: CASSSWGEGYEQYF. DNA for the CDR3: TGCGCCAGCAGCTCATGGGGGGAAGGCTACGAGCAGTACTTC. Based on the CDR3 plus reference TRBV5-1 and TRBJ2-7, the full variable domain is KAGVTQTPRYLIKTRGQQVTLSCSPISGHRSVSWYQQTPGQGLQFLFEYFSETQRNKGNFPGRFSGRQFSNSRSEMNVSTLELGDSALYLCASSSWGEGYEQYFGPGTRLTVT.

The chain carries TRBV13 and TRBJ1-5; no clear D gene. CDR1 is PRHDT, CDR2 FYEKMQ, per germline (reference sequence). Trimming stripped 2 bases from V and 2 bases from J, with 13 bases between. The CDR3 is 16 residues long. The CDR3 reads CASSLWSSSGNQPQHF. The CDR3 DNA is TGTGCCAGCAGCTTATGGTCTTCGAGTGGCAATCAGCCCCAGCATTTT.

This clone was recorded a few times. This chain links TRBV7-9 with TRBJ1-3; D gene ambiguous. The CDR3 is 14 amino acids. V was cut by 8 bases and J by 1 base, with 12 bases left in between. CDR1 SEHNR and CDR2 FQNEAQ come from the germline V gene (reference sequence). The CDR3: CASHPGGSGNTIYF. The CDR3 DNA follows: TGTGCCAGCCACCCCGGAGGATCTGGAAACACCATATATTTT.

In nucleotides, the CDR3 is TGTGCCAGCAGCGATAAGGGGACTGAAGCTTTCTTT. Its translation: CASSDKGTEAFF. The chain is built from TRBV5-4 and TRBJ1-1; possibly TRBD1 for D (5 bases). This CDR3 spans 12 amino acids. The ends were cut back, 4 bases at V and 5 bases at J, with 9 bases in the middle. The germline gives CDR1 SGHNT, CDR2 YYREEE (reference sequence).